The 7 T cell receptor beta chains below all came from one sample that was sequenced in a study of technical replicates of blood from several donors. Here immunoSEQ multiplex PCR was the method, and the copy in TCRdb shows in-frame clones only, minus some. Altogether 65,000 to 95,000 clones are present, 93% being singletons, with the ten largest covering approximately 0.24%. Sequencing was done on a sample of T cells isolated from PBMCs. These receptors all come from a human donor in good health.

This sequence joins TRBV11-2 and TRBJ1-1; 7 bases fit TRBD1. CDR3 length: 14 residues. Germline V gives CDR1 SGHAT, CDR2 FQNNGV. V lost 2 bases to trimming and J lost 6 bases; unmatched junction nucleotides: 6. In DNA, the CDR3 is TGTGCCAGCAGCTTAAGTCGGCAGGGGGCTGAAGCTTTCTTT. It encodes CASSLSRQGAEAFF.

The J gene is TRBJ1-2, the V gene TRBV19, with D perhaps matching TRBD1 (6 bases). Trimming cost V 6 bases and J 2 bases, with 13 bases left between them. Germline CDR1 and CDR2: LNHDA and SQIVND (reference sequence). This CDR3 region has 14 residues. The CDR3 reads CASRPVTGNYGYTF. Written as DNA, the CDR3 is TGTGCCAGTAGACCGGTGACAGGCAACTATGGCTACACCTTC.

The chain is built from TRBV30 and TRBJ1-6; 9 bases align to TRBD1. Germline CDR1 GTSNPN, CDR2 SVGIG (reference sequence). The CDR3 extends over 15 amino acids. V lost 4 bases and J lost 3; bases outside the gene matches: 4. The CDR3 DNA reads TGTGCCTGGAACACGGGACAGGGCTATAATTCACCCCTCCACTTT. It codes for CAWNTGQGYNSPLHF.

CDR3 protein: CASSSATQGFSYEQYF. DNA for the CDR3: TGCGCCAGCAGTTCGGCTACGCAGGGATTCTCCTACGAGCAGTACTTC. The rearrangement links TRBV4-1 to TRBJ2-7, with TRBD1 as a possible D gene (5 bases). Germline CDR1 is MGHRA and CDR2 is YSYEKL. Trimming removed 6 bases from V and 0 bases from J, with 18 bases in between. This CDR3 spans 16 amino acids.

The CDR3 DNA reads as TGTGCCTGGAGTGTACGGTACGAGCAGTACTTC. It codes for CAWSVRYEQYF. The V gene is TRBV30, the J gene TRBJ2-7; unclear D gene. V was cut by 0 bases and J by 4 bases, with 4 bases left in between. Germline assignment: CDR1 GTSNPN and CDR2 SVGIG (reference sequence). The CDR3 is 11 residues long.

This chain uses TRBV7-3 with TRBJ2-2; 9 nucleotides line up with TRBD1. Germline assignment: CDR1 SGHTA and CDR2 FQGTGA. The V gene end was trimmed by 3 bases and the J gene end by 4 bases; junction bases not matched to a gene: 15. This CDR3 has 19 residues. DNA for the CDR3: TGTGCCAGCAGCTTTCCCCGGCCCGGGACAGGGAGAATCACCGGGGAGCTGTTTTTT. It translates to CASSFPRPGTGRITGELFF.

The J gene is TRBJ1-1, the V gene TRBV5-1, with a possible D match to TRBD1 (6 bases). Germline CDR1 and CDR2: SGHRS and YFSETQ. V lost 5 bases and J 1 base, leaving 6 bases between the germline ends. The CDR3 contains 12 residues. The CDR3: CASRQGNTEAFF. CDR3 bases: TGCGCCAGCAGACAGGGGAACACTGAAGCTTTCTTT.